Here is one T cell receptor beta chain with its context. What the recovered Cohort 3 donors had was two negative PCRs, clearance, or symptom resolution. This sample is part of a study of blood T cell repertoires in COVID-19. At the level of the study: Samples taken during acute and convalescent COVID-19 were collected in the United States, Italy and Spain. T cells, B-cell-depleted T cells, or PBMCs provided the cDNA or gDNA that served as material.

TCRdb keeps only in-frame clones here, not all; method: immunoSEQ multiplex PCR. The data show more than 300,000 clones, less than 90% seen once. The germline V gene has CDR1 SGHTA and CDR2 FQGTGA. V shed 0 bases, J shed 1 base, and the junction held 3 bases outside the gene matches. This CDR3 region has 16 residues. The sequenced material came from PBMCs or T cells enriched from blood (not recorded which). The chain joins TRBV7-3 to TRBJ2-3; 8 bases agree with TRBD2. This clonotype was sampled from a woman aged 50 to 60 who had recovered from COVID-19. This CDR3 reads CASSLTAGAGTDTQYF. As DNA, the CDR3 is TGTGCCAGCAGCTTAACAGCGGGAGCCGGCACAGATACGCAGTATTTT.